This T cell receptor (beta chain) was captured by sequencing in a study of T-cell reconstitution after alpha-beta-depleted transplantation in children. General study points: After one year, T-cell counts and TCRbeta diversity mostly came from new T cells. Several hundred rapidly expanded clones from non-depleted graft cells reportedly supplied alpha-beta T cells about two months post-transplant. Surviving recipient T cells and intrathymic progenitors accounted for some patients' high TCRbeta diversity at day 60.

In this sample, this clonotype turned up a few times. Antigen specificity is unknown. For TCRbeta, the library was prepared with unique molecular identifiers. TCRdb itself ran the PCR reads through MiXCR, one entry per CDR3 protein. The table includes some 100,000 distinct CDR3 sequences, 15% detected once. This CDR3 comprises 11 residues. V was trimmed by 5 bases and J by 7 bases, leaving 11 bases between them. Germline-derived CDR1 and CDR2 are DFQATT and SNEGSKA (reference sequence). The chain has TRBV20-1 and TRBJ1-1, with a possible D match to TRBD1 (5 bases). This specimen consisted of PBMCs, mostly from graft donor cells, obtained 180 days after TCRalphabeta/CD19-depleted stem cell transplant. The receptor was isolated from a male patient between 2 and 10 years old who had a stem cell transplant for acute lymphoblastic leukemia, so the T cells may come from the graft donor. The CDR3: CSAAWGNEAFF. The CDR3 DNA reads TGCAGTGCTGCCTGGGGGAATGAAGCTTTCTTT.